The rows below give T cell receptor beta chains drawn from one sample of a study of OX40 agonist ivuxolimab in advanced cancers. Method: immunoSEQ multiplex PCR; TCRdb's copy keeps in-frame clones and lacks some. The table records around 51,000 clones, about 80% of them present only once. The specimen was CD4+ or CD8+ T cells sorted from blood, collected in a trial of the OX40 agonist ivuxolimab. These receptors originate from an adult with an advanced solid tumor such as melanoma, head and neck, liver or kidney cancer. Each CDR3 is given with its conserved first and last residue. A D gene is named only where the DNA matches it firmly. Expanded clones get a size class; other rows say once, few or many, or leave the size out.

D gene: .
V gene: TRBV6-5
clone size: .
J gene: TRBJ1-1
CDR3 DNA: TGTGCCAGCAGACCCGTGGGGGGGAACACTGAAGCTTTCTTT
CDR3 protein: CASRPVGGNTEAFF

D gene: TRBD2
V gene: TRBV5-4
clone size: .
J gene: TRBJ2-7
CDR3 DNA: TGTGCCAGCAGCGGAAGTAGCGGGACCGCCTACGAGCAGTACTTC
CDR3 protein: CASSGSSGTAYEQYF

D gene: .
V gene: TRBV7-2
clone size: .
J gene: TRBJ1-1
CDR3 DNA: TGTGCCAGCAGCTTACCGGACAGAATGAACACTGAAGCTTTCTTT
CDR3 protein: CASSLPDRMNTEAFF

D gene: .
V gene: TRBV4-1
clone size: .
J gene: TRBJ2-7
CDR3 DNA: TGCGCCAGCAGCCCCCCCGTCTACGAGCAGTACTTC
CDR3 protein: CASSPPVYEQYF

D gene: TRBD1
V gene: TRBV14
clone size: once
J gene: TRBJ2-7
CDR3 DNA: TGTGCCAGCAGCTACCGACAGGGCTACAGCTCCTACGAGCAGTACTTC
CDR3 protein: CASSYRQGYSSYEQYF

D gene: .
V gene: TRBV5-5
clone size: .
J gene: TRBJ2-1
CDR3 DNA: TGTGCCAGCAGCTTGATGGCTAGACCCTACAATGAGCAGTTCTTC
CDR3 protein: CASSLMARPYNEQFF

D gene: TRBD1
V gene: TRBV19
clone size: .
J gene: TRBJ1-5
CDR3 DNA: TGTGCCAGTACCCCACTCGGGACAGGTGCTAGCAATCAGCCCCAGCATTTT
CDR3 protein: CASTPLGTGASNQPQHF

D gene: .
V gene: TRBV10-3
clone size: .
J gene: TRBJ1-1
CDR3 DNA: TGTGCCATCAGTGAGTCTCGGGGGGCACGGAACACTGAAGCTTTCTTT
CDR3 protein: CAISESRGARNTEAFF

D gene: TRBD1
V gene: TRBV6-1
clone size: few
J gene: TRBJ1-1
CDR3 DNA: TGTGCCAGCAGTGACGCAATCATCGGGACAGAGGGCGGTGGGACTGAAGCTTTCTTT
CDR3 protein: CASSDAIIGTEGGGTEAFF

D gene: TRBD1
V gene: TRBV25-1
clone size: once
J gene: TRBJ2-2
CDR3 DNA: TGTGCCAGCAGTGCCCGGGACAGGGGTAACACCGGGGAGCTGTTTTTT
CDR3 protein: CASSARDRGNTGELFF

D gene: .
V gene: TRBV10-3
clone size: .
J gene: TRBJ2-1
CDR3 DNA: TGTGCCATCAGTGACCGGGGACCAAACAATGAGCAGTTCTTC
CDR3 protein: CAISDRGPNNEQFF

D gene: .
V gene: TRBV15
clone size: .
J gene: TRBJ2-5
CDR3 DNA: TGTGCCACCAGCAGAAAAGAAGAGACCCAGTACTTC
CDR3 protein: CATSRKEETQYF

D gene: .
V gene: TRBV4-2
clone size: .
J gene: TRBJ1-3
CDR3 DNA: TGTGCCAGCAGCCCCCCGGGCGTCGCGGCCGGAAACACCATATATTTT
CDR3 protein: CASSPPGVAAGNTIYF

D gene: .
V gene: TRBV2
clone size: .
J gene: TRBJ1-1
CDR3 DNA: TGTGCCAGCAGTGCTCGTCAGAACACTGAAGCTTTCTTT
CDR3 protein: CASSARQNTEAFF

D gene: .
V gene: TRBV6-5
clone size: once
J gene: TRBJ2-5
CDR3 DNA: TGTGCCAGCAGTTATGGAAAGCCGGAGACCCAGTACTTC
CDR3 protein: CASSYGKPETQYF

D gene: .
V gene: TRBV2
clone size: .
J gene: TRBJ2-5
CDR3 DNA: TGTGCCAGCAGTGGGGGTTGGGGATGGGAAGAGACCCAGTACTTC
CDR3 protein: CASSGGWGWEETQYF

D gene: .
V gene: TRBV7-2
clone size: .
J gene: TRBJ2-2
CDR3 DNA: TGTGCCAGCAGCTTATCAGGGAACACCGGGGAGCTGTTTTTT
CDR3 protein: CASSLSGNTGELFF

D gene: .
V gene: TRBV2
clone size: once
J gene: TRBJ2-7
CDR3 DNA: TGTGCCAGCACCCAAGGACGACCCTACGAGCAGTACTTC
CDR3 protein: CASTQGRPYEQYF

D gene: .
V gene: TRBV11-2
clone size: once
J gene: TRBJ2-1
CDR3 DNA: TGTGCCAGCAGCCCTGGGGGCGGCGGGACTCGTTACAATGAGCAGTTCTTC
CDR3 protein: CASSPGGGGTRYNEQFF

D gene: .
V gene: TRBV4-1
clone size: medium-sized
J gene: TRBJ1-1
CDR3 DNA: TGCGCCAGCAGCCAAGAACAGCGTTCTGAAGCTTTCTTT
CDR3 protein: CASSQEQRSEAFF

D gene: .
V gene: TRBV19
clone size: .
J gene: TRBJ1-1
CDR3 DNA: TGTGCCACAGAGCTTGGGGGTGGCACTGAAGCTTTCTTT
CDR3 protein: CATELGGGTEAFF